Presented here are 20 T cell receptor beta chains from one specimen sequenced in a study of regulatory T cells in long-lasting Graves disease. Investigators prepared the TCR beta libraries by applying iRepertoire HTBI primers and Arm-PCR of CDR3 regions. MiXCR was run by TCRdb on the multiplex PCR reads, yielding one entry per CDR3 protein. The table shows some 340,000 distinct CDR3 sequences, with 12% occurring only once. Time point specified: newly diagnosed GD, antithyroid drugs for less than 3 months. Following extraction of RNA from PBMCs, that RNA was used to make the TCR library. These sequences were also reported in another study, on T cells in Graves' hyperthyroidism and ophthalmopathy.

The specimen was peripheral blood mononuclear cells (PBMCs), collected at new diagnosis, from a patient treated with antithyroid drugs. The receptors shown here come from a young woman with Graves disease.

This clonotype was counted many times. This chain connects TRBV3-1 to TRBJ2-2; 8 nucleotides line up with TRBD2. V was pared by 4 bases and J by 7 bases, with 8 bases of the junction left unmatched. In germline, CDR1 is LGHDT, CDR2 YNNKEL (reference sequence). This CDR3 has 15 residues. The CDR3 loop is CASSPRVAGHGELFF. In DNA form, the CDR3 reads TGTGCCAGCAGCCCTCGGGTAGCGGGACACGGGGAGCTGTTTTTT. Variable domain in full (rest from reference TRBV3-1 and TRBJ2-2): DTAVSQTPKYLVTQMGNDKSIKCEQNLGHDTMYWYKQDSKKFLKIMFSYNNKELIINETVPNRFSPKSPDKAHLNLHINSLELGDSAVYFCASSPRVAGHGELFFGEGSRLTVL.

This clonotype occurred many times. V and J are TRBV6-1 and TRBJ1-1; 9 bases fit TRBD1. The CDR3 runs to 13 residues. The germline CDR1 and CDR2 sequences are MNHNS and SASEGT. V trimming: 6 bases; J trimming: 8 bases; junction bases outside the gene matches: 7. The CDR3 loop reads CASRRTGELEAFF. Here the CDR3 DNA reads TGTGCCAGCAGAAGGACAGGGGAGCTCGAAGCTTTCTTT.

This clonotype was found a few times. This chain joins TRBV6-2 or TRBV6-3 and TRBJ2-4, with D perhaps matching TRBD1 (5 bases). CDR1 and CDR2 (germline): MNHEY, SVGEGT. Trimming stripped 8 bases from V and 4 bases from J, with 18 bases between. The CDR3 consists of 15 residues. The CDR3 sequence: CASGENRPGKNIQYF. The DNA of the CDR3 is TGTGCCAGCGGCGAAAACCGGCCAGGGAAAAACATTCAGTACTTC.

This clonotype has a count of ten or more. The chain joins TRBV7-2 to TRBJ1-1; 9 bases are a match to TRBD1. After removal of 4 bases from V and 5 bases from J, the junction contained 5 bases not matched to a gene. The CDR3 extends over 14 amino acids. CDR1 is SGHTA and CDR2 is FQGNSA in the germline V gene. The CDR3 nucleotides are TGTGCCAGCAGCTCAACAGGGGGCAGAACTGAAGCTTTCTTT. Protein product: CASSSTGGRTEAFF.

The V call is TRBV29-1, the J call TRBJ2-1, with D unresolved. The CDR3 is 13 residues long. Trimming took 5 bases from V and 3 from J, leaving 11 bases between them. Germline V gives CDR1 SQVTM, CDR2 ANQGSEA. The CDR3: CSVQAHYYNEQFF. For the CDR3, the DNA is TGCAGCGTTCAAGCCCACTACTACAATGAGCAGTTCTTC.

The CDR3 sequence: CASSQSLAGGLETQYF. For the CDR3, the DNA is TGCGCCAGCAGCCAATCTCTAGCGGGAGGGCTGGAGACCCAGTACTTC. The rearrangement joins TRBV4-1 to TRBJ2-1; 12 nucleotides align to TRBD2. The end of the DNA is better explained by TRBJ2-5, so the J call may be wrong. CDR1 MGHRA and CDR2 YSYEKL come from the germline V gene. This CDR3 has 16 residues.

This clonotype has a handful of counts. The CDR3 nucleotides are TGTGCCAGTAGTATGTCCCCAGGGTCCCTGAATGAAAAACTGTTTTTT. It yields the protein CASSMSPGSLNEKLFF. The rearrangement links TRBV19 to TRBJ1-4, with D possibly being TRBD1 (5 bases). The CDR3 has 16 residues. Germline CDR1 is LNHDA and CDR2 is SQIVND (reference sequence). Trimming cost V 3 bases and J 5 bases, with 16 bases left between them.

In this sample, this clonotype turned up many times. This chain joins TRBV12-3 or TRBV12-4 and TRBJ2-7; perhaps TRBD1 as D (6 bases). Trimming removed 5 bases from V and 3 bases from J, with 11 bases in between. The length of the CDR3 is 13 residues. The CDR3 DNA sequence: TGTGCCAGCAGTCCCAGGGGACGCTACGAGCAGTACTTC. It specifies CASSPRGRYEQYF.

This clonotype appeared a few times. This chain uses TRBV4-1 with TRBJ2-7; possible D gene TRBD1, 7 bases. The CDR3 loop spans 13 amino acids. The V gene lost 7 bases and the J gene lost 2 bases, with 12 bases spanning the gap. Germline V gene sequence: CDR1 MGHRA, CDR2 YSYEKL. This CDR3 is CASTGDRAYEQYF. Written as DNA, the CDR3 is TGCGCCAGCACGGGGGACAGAGCCTACGAGCAGTACTTC.

This chain uses TRBV7-2 with TRBJ2-3; D remains unclear. Between the trimmed V and J ends, which lost 6 bases and 0 bases, there was a span of 13 bases. Germline lookup yields CDR1 SGHTA and CDR2 FQGNSA. The CDR3 length is 15 residues. The CDR3 DNA reads TGTGCCAGCAGTTTACCCCGAACTAGCACAGATACGCAGTATTTT. Translation: CASSLPRTSTDTQYF.

This clonotype was seen many times. V is TRBV12-3 or TRBV12-4 and J is TRBJ2-3, with TRBD2 as a possible D gene (6 bases). Trimming shortened V by 3 bases and J by 3 bases, and 13 bases separated the two germline ends. The CDR3 is made up of 15 amino acids. The CDR3 DNA reads as TGTGCCAGCAGTTTGTCACTGGGGACTACAGATACGCAGTATTTT. The encoded protein is CASSLSLGTTDTQYF.

The chain couples TRBV27 to TRBJ2-3; TRBD2 matches 7 bases. The CDR3 consists of 15 residues. Germline CDR1 MNHEY, CDR2 SMNVEV (reference sequence). The J segment lost 1 base and the V segment lost 5 bases, leaving 6 bases of the junction unmatched. The DNA for the CDR3 is TGTGCCAGCAGTAGCCCGGCGGGGGGCACAGATACGCAGTATTTT. Translation: CASSSPAGGTDTQYF.

The sample holds many counts of this clonotype. This chain links TRBV20-1 with TRBJ2-1; 9 nucleotides align to TRBD2. Germline-derived CDR1 and CDR2 are DFQATT and SNEGSKA (reference sequence). Trimming took 0 bases from V and 5 from J; bases not matched to a gene: 8. The CDR3 loop spans 16 amino acids. The DNA for the CDR3 is TGCAGTGCTAGAGATCGACTAGCGGAACTCCACAATGAGCAGTTCTTC. It encodes CSARDRLAELHNEQFF.

About this clonotype itself: At one end the junction does not follow the germline gene, possibly because of a read error. The V gene is TRBV28, the J gene TRBJ2-5; D uncertain. Near its end, the DNA agrees better with TRBJ2-1, so the J call may be wrong. The CDR3 loop spans 15 amino acids. In germline, CDR1 is MDHEN, CDR2 SYDVKM. The CDR3 DNA reads as TGTGCCGGCAGTTTCCCTGGACCACAAGTGGGGTCCCAGTTCTTC. Translating it yields CAGSFPGPQVGSQFF.

V is TRBV19 and J is TRBJ1-1; 9 bases fit TRBD1. From germline, CDR1 is LNHDA and CDR2 SQIVND (reference sequence). The CDR3 consists of 17 residues. V shed 7 bases and J 1 base; nucleotides not matched to a gene: 13. CDR3 sequence: CASTPRGSGQGNTEAFF. In DNA, the CDR3 is TGTGCCAGTACTCCACGGGGGTCGGGACAGGGGAACACTGAAGCTTTCTTT.

For this clonotype: This may stem from a read error, because a much larger clone lies one nucleotide away. The CDR3 region is CASSSDLAGGTDTQCF. In DNA form, the CDR3 reads TGCGCCAGCAGCTCCGACCTAGCGGGAGGCACAGATACGCAGTGTTTT. The V call is TRBV5-1, the J call TRBJ2-3, with 11 nucleotides matching TRBD2. The CDR3 totals 16 residues. CDR1 and CDR2 from the germline V gene are SGHRS and YFSETQ.

There are many counts of this clonotype. The V and J genes are TRBV5-6 and TRBJ2-7, with D perhaps given as TRBD1 or TRBD2 (5 bases each). CDR3 length equals 13 residues. Germline CDR1 is SGHDT and CDR2 is YYEEEE. The V gene lost 4 bases and the J gene lost 2 bases, with 10 bases spanning the gap. The CDR3 region is CASSKGRTYEQYF. The CDR3 DNA follows: TGTGCCAGCAGCAAGGGACGGACCTACGAGCAGTACTTC.

There are a few counts of this clonotype. V is TRBV4-1 and J is TRBJ2-2; D remains unclear. The CDR3 consists of 16 residues. Germline V gene sequence: CDR1 MGHRA, CDR2 YSYEKL. Trimming cost V 0 bases and J 0 bases, with 8 bases left between them. The CDR3 is CASSQERGSNTGELFF. The CDR3 nucleotides read TGCGCCAGCAGCCAAGAACGCGGTTCGAACACCGGGGAGCTGTTTTTT.

There are many counts of this clonotype. J is TRBJ2-3 and V is TRBV27; D uncertain. CDR3 length: 16 residues. Trimming pared 6 bases from V and 1 base from J, leaving 17 bases between. Germline values: CDR1 MNHEY, CDR2 SMNVEV (reference sequence). This CDR3 reads CASSREAFPRTDTQYF. CDR3 nucleotides: TGTGCCAGCAGCCGAGAGGCTTTCCCCCGCACAGATACGCAGTATTTT.

This chain connects TRBV11-2 to TRBJ2-2; D may be TRBD2 (5 bases). V shed 6 bases and J shed 2 bases, with 13 bases lying between them. Germline assignment: CDR1 SGHAT and CDR2 FQNNGV. The CDR3 totals 15 residues. CDR3 in amino acids: CASRFRSGNTGELFF. The CDR3, as DNA: TGTGCCAGCAGGTTCCGGTCGGGAAACACCGGGGAGCTGTTTTTT.